The T cell receptor (beta chain) under discussion was sequenced for a study of blood T cell repertoires in COVID-19. Study-level background: Sites across the United States, Italy and Spain contributed samples from acute and convalescent COVID-19. The cDNA or gDNA used as material had been derived from T cells, B-cell-depleted T cells, or PBMCs.

In the authors' methods: Scientists estimated how many nucleated cells there were by amplifying reference gene primers. Clones were read by immunoSEQ multiplex PCR, and TCRdb kept only the in-frame ones, dropping some. V and J calls and clone size are those listed in that table; D and trimming were worked out from the DNA. There are some 240,000 clones in the sample; about four fifths occur only once, and about 1.6% lies in the top ten. Trimming took off 5 bases at V and 3 bases at J, with 11 bases between the two ends. The CDR3 spans 13 residues. Germline V gene data show CDR1 as SEHNR and CDR2 as FQNEAQ (reference sequence). Comments on this clone: Other DNA sequences from this sample encode an identical CDR3 as well.

Material: peripheral blood. The chain joins TRBV7-9 to TRBJ2-7, with D possibly matching TRBD1 (6 bases). The sequence was collected from a middle-aged woman who had recovered from COVID-19. As DNA, the CDR3 is TGTGCCAGCAGCCTAGGACAGTTCTACGAGCAGTACTTC. As protein: CASSLGQFYEQYF.